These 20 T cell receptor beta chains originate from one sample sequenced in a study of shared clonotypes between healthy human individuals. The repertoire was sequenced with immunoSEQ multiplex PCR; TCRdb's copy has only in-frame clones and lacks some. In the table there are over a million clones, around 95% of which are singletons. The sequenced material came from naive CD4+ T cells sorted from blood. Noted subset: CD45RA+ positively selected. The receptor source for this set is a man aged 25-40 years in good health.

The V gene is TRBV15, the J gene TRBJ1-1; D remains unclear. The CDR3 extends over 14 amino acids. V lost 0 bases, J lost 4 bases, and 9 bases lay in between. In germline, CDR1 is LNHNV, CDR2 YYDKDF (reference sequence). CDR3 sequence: CATSRDTRGTEAFF. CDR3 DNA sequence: TGTGCCACCAGCAGAGATACTCGAGGCACTGAAGCTTTCTTT.

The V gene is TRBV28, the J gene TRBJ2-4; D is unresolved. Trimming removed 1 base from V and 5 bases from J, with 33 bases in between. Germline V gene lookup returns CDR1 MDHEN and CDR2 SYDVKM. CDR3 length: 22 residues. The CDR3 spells CASSLLRIASVPDPKVQNIQYF. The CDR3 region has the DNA TGTGCCAGCAGTTTATTAAGGATAGCTTCCGTCCCGGACCCAAAAGTCCAAAACATTCAGTACTTC.

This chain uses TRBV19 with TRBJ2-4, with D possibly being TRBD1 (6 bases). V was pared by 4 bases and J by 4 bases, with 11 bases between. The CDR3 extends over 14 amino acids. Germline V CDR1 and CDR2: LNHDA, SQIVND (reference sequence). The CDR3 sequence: CASSKSGQKNIQYF. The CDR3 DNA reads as TGTGCCAGTAGTAAATCAGGACAGAAAAACATTCAGTACTTC.

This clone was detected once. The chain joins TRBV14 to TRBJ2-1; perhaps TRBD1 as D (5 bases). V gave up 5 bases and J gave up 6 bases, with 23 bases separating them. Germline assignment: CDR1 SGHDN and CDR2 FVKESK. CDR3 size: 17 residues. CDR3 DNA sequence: TGTGCCAGCAGCGAGAGGCCTAGGGGCCCGCCCGGCAATGAGCAGTTCTTC. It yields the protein CASSERPRGPPGNEQFF.

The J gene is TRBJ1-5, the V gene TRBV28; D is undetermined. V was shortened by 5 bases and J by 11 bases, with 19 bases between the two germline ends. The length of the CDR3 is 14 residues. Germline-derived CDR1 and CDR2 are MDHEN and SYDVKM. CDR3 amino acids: CASSPPKVGRAQHF. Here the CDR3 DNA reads TGTGCCAGCAGTCCACCAAAGGTGGGGAGGGCCCAGCATTTT.

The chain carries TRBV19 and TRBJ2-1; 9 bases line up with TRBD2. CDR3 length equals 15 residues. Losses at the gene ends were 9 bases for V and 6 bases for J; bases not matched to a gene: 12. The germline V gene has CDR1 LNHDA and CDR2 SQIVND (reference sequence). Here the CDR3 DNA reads TGTGCCAGCGCGTTTAGCGGGAGACTGAGCAATGAGCAGTTCTTC. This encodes CASAFSGRLSNEQFF.

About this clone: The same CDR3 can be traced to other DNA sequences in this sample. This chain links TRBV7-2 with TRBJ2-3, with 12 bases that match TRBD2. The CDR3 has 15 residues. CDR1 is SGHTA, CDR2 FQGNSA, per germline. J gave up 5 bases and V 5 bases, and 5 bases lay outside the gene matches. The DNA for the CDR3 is TGTGCCAGCAGCCGACTAGCGGGAGTAGTAGATACGCAGTATTTT. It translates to CASSRLAGVVDTQYF.

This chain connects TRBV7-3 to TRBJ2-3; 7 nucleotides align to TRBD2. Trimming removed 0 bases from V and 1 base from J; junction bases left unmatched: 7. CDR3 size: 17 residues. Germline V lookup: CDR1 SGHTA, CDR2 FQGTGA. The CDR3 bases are TGTGCCAGCAGCTTAACTCCCGGGACTACTGGCACAGATACGCAGTATTTT. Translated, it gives CASSLTPGTTGTDTQYF.

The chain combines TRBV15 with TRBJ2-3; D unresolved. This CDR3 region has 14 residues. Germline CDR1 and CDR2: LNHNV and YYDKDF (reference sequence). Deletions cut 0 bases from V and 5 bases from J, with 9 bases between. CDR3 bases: TGTGCCACCAGCAGAGATGGTCCGGTAGATACGCAGTATTTT. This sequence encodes CATSRDGPVDTQYF.

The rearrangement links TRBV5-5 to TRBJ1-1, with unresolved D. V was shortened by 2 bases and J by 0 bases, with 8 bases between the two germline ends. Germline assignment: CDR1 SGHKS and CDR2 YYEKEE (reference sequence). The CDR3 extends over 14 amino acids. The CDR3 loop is CASSFLEMNTEAFF. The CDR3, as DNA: TGTGCCAGCAGCTTTTTGGAGATGAACACTGAAGCTTTCTTT.

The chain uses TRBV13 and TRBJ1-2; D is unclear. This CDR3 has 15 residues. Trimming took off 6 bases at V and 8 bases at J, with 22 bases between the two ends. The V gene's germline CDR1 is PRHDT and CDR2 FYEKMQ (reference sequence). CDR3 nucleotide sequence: TGTGCCAGCAGGCCTTATCCCGGGAATTATAAGGGCTACACCTTC. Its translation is CASRPYPGNYKGYTF.

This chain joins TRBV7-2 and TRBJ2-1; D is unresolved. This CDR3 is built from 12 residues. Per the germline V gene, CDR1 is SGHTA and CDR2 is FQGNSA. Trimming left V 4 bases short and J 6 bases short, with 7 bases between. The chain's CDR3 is CASSWSFNEQFF. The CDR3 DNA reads TGTGCCAGCAGCTGGTCGTTCAATGAGCAGTTCTTC.

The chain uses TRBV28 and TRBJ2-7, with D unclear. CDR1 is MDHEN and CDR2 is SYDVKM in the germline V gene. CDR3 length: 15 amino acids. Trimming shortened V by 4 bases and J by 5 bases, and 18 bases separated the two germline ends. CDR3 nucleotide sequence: TGTGCCAGCAGTTCCGGGTCGGGTTCCAGGAACGAGCAGTACTTC. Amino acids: CASSSGSGSRNEQYF.

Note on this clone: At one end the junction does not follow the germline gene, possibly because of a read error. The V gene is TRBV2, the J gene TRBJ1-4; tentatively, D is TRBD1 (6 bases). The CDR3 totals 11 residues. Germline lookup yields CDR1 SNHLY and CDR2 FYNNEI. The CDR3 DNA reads TGTGCCAGCATAGGAGCAAACAGGGCGTCTTTT. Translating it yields CASIGANRASF.

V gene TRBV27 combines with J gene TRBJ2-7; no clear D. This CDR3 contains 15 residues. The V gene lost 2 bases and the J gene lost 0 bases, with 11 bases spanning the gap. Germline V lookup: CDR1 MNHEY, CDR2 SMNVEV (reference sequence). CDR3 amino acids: CASSLRVGSSYEQYF. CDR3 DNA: TGTGCCAGCAGTTTAAGGGTAGGCTCCTCCTACGAGCAGTACTTC.

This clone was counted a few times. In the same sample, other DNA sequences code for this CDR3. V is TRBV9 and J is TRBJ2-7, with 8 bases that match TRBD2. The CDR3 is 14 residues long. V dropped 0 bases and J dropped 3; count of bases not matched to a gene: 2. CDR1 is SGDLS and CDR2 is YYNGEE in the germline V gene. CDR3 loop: CASSVGLAGYEQYF. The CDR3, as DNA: TGTGCCAGCAGCGTAGGGCTAGCGGGCTACGAGCAGTACTTC.

The CDR3 sequence: CASSLEGHTEAFF. CDR3 in DNA: TGCGCCAGCAGCTTGGAGGGCCACACTGAAGCTTTCTTT. The chain employs TRBV5-1 and TRBJ1-1; D not resolved. Trimming shortened V by 0 bases and J by 3 bases, and 6 bases separated the two germline ends. This CDR3 has 13 residues. Germline loops: CDR1 SGHRS, CDR2 YFSETQ. Complete variable domain (other parts from reference TRBV5-1 and TRBJ1-1): KAGVTQTPRYLIKTRGQQVTLSCSPISGHRSVSWYQQTPGQGLQFLFEYFSETQRNKGNFPGRFSGRQFSNSRSEMNVSTLELGDSALYLCASSLEGHTEAFFGQGTRLTVV.

CDR3 bases: TGTGCCAGCAGCGCAGGACATGCTAATGAAAAACTGTTTTTT. It encodes CASSAGHANEKLFF. The chain carries TRBV9 and TRBJ1-4; tentatively, D is TRBD1 (5 bases). Trimming removed 3 bases at V and 3 bases at J, with 9 bases between. Germline V CDR1 and CDR2: SGDLS, YYNGEE. The CDR3 is 14 amino acids.

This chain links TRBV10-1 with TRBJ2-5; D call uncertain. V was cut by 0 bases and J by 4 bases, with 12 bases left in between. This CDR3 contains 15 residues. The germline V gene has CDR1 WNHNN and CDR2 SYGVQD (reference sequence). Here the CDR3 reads CASSESVDKSETQYF. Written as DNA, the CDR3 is TGCGCCAGCAGTGAGTCGGTTGACAAATCAGAGACCCAGTACTTC.

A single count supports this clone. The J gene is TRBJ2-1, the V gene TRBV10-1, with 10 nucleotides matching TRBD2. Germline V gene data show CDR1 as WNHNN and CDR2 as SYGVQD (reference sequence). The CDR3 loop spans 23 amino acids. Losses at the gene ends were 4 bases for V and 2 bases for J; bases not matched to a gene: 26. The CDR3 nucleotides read TGCGCCAGCAGTGGGGGTGGACGGGGCCCTCGGACTAGCGGAGATAACCCCTACAATGAGCAGTTCTTC. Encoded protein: CASSGGGRGPRTSGDNPYNEQFF.